This T cell receptor (beta chain) derives from a study of PD-1 blockade in classical Hodgkin lymphoma. Concerning this clone itself: Its antigen remains unknown.

Sequencing was performed with immunoSEQ multiplex PCR; in TCRdb, only in-frame clones are kept and a portion is missing. The sample consists of about 60,000 clones, 90% of them appearing once. Each patient's relapse followed autologous stem cell transplantation, and brentuximab vedotin exposure varied. Classification of best responses gave complete response, partial response or progressive disease. Findings and limits, study-wide: At C4D1, TCR diversity had climbed significantly for CD4+ cells, though not for CD8+ cells. Complete responders started with a diversity level that resembled newly diagnosed patients at baseline. At baseline, newly diagnosed patients reportedly showed less TCR diversity than healthy donors.

V was cut by 0 bases and J by 4 bases, with 13 bases left in between. The CDR3 loop spans 15 amino acids. The germline CDR1 and CDR2 sequences are SGHDN and FVKESK. The clonotype originates from a human donor with classical Hodgkin lymphoma. The material sequenced was peripheral blood mononuclear cells (PBMCs), taken at baseline. The rearrangement joins TRBV14 to TRBJ2-7; D unclear. The CDR3 sequence: CASSQEGYNSYEQYF. CDR3 nucleotide sequence: TGTGCCAGCAGCCAAGAGGGGTATAATTCATACGAGCAGTACTTC. Variable domain in full (rest from reference TRBV14 and TRBJ2-7): EAGVTQFPSHSVIEKGQTVTLRCDPISGHDNLYWYRRVMGKEIKFLLHFVKESKQDESGMPNNRFLAERTGGTYSTLKVQPAELEDSGVYFCASSQEGYNSYEQYFGPGTRLTVT.